This T cell receptor (beta chain) was observed in a study of blood T cell repertoires in COVID-19 (dated by TCRdb to the early 2020s). Study-level background: Samples covering the acute and convalescent phases of COVID-19 were provided by collaborators in the United States, Italy and Spain. A freely available public database, intended as a resource for researchers studying the immune response to SARS-CoV-2, is where the repertoires were released. Where available, HLA class I and class II types were taken from metadata supplied by the sample provider and were not determined by assay-based typing. The dataset comprised deeply sampled blood TCRbeta repertoires from subjects exposed to, actively infected with, or recovered from COVID-19. Samples came from the ongoing ImmuneRACE study (first 160 participants) plus 1,254 subjects from 6 global collaborators. The material from the prospective study consisted of cDNA or gDNA derived from T cells, B-cell-depleted T cells, or PBMCs. The sample metadata nearly always contained a de-identified subject ID, COVID-19 status, age in years and sex. Study-level results and caveats: The amount of clinical and demographic metadata varied by source and participant and was provided uncurated.

Whole blood was collected in K2EDTA tubes by collaborating institutions according to the institutions' own protocols. Collaborator samples were shipped for TCRbeta analysis as frozen whole blood, isolated PBMCs, or DNA extracted from either sample type. Inclusive of the bounding cysteine and phenylalanine, the CDR3 is 14 residues long. Just CDR3 DNA is preserved here, 42 bases in frame from base 1. CDR1 is given as SNHLY and CDR2 as FYNNEI, both from the germline V gene. Compared with germline, V lacks 6 bases and J lacks 8 bases; bases without a gene match: 7. As regards this clone: The antigen it recognizes is unknown. No base quality information exists; no much larger clone differs at one position.

The immunoSEQ Assay, a bias-controlled multiplex PCR, was used to amplify TCRbeta CDR3 regions from genomic DNA. Regarding the original processing steps: Within the assay, amplification of reference gene primers was used to estimate how many nucleated cells each sample contained. To quantify the absolute abundance of each unique TCRbeta CDR3 rearrangement, sequence reads were collapsed and filtered. Productive Simpson clonality was computed per sample as the square root of Simpson's diversity index over productive rearrangements. TCRdb obtained this table from immuneACCESS and retained in-frame rearrangements with V and J assigned. These tables miss some clones; where compared with another copy, unresolved V genes account for less than half of the shortfall, and the remainder is unexplained. That table gives V, J and clone size, and the DNA gave D and trimming. Here the sample has about 49,000 clones; roughly 70% occur a single time. Together, the top ten hold roughly 8.8% of the sample.

Sample: peripheral blood. The TCR comes from a woman in her 70s with acute or convalescent COVID-19. The rearrangement combines TRBV2 with TRBJ2-2; 9 of the junction bases match TRBD2. CDR3 reads: CASRGTSGLGELFF. The bases are TGTGCCAGCAGGGGTACTAGCGGGTTGGGGGAGCTGTTTTTT.